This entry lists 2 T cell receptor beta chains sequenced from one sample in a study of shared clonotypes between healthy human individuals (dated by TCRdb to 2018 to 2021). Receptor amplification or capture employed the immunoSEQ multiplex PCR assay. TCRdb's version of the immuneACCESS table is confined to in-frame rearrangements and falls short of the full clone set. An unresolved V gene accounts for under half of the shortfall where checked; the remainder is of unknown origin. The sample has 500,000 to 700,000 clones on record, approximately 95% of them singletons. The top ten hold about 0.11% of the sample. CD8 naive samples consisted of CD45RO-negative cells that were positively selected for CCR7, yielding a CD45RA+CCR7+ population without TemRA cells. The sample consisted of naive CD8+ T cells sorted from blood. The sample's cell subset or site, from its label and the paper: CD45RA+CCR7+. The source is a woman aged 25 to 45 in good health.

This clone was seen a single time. The CDR3 DNA follows: TGTGCCAGCAGCTTAGGCCGTCTGGAGGTGGTTGAGCAGTTCTTC. This translates into CASSLGRLEVVEQFF. The V gene is TRBV13, the J gene TRBJ2-1; maybe TRBD2 (5 bases). V was shortened by 0 bases and J by 9 bases, with 15 bases between the two germline ends. In germline, CDR1 is PRHDT, CDR2 FYEKMQ (reference sequence). The CDR3 extends over 15 amino acids.

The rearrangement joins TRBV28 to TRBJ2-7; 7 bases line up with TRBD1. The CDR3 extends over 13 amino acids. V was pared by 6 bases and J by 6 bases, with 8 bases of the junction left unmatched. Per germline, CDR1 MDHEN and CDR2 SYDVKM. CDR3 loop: CASRSRGQAEQYF. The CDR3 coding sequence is TGTGCCAGCAGATCGAGGGGGCAGGCCGAGCAGTACTTC.